This passage covers 18 T cell receptor beta chains from one sample sequenced in a study of blood T cell repertoires in COVID-19. Only in-frame clones appear in the TCRdb table, and some are missing; sequencing was by immunoSEQ multiplex PCR. The sample contains about 260,000 clones, about 90% of which appear only once. The material sequenced was peripheral blood. The receptors come from a woman aged 40 to 49 who had recovered from COVID-19.

This rearrangement joins TRBV19 to TRBJ1-6; D is possibly TRBD1 (5 bases). CDR1 LNHDA and CDR2 SQIVND come from the germline V gene (reference sequence). The V end was cut by 6 bases, the J end by 7 bases, with 13 bases between. The CDR3 length is 14 residues. CDR3 residues: CASRSGGVNSPLHF. In DNA, the CDR3 is TGTGCCAGTAGGTCGGGGGGGGTAAATTCACCCCTCCACTTT.

The J gene is TRBJ1-2, the V gene TRBV5-1, with unresolved D. The CDR3 covers 14 residues. Germline V gene sequence: CDR1 SGHRS, CDR2 YFSETQ. V lost 1 base and J 4 bases, leaving 11 bases between the germline ends. CDR3 in amino acids: CASSLRAGTYGYTF. The CDR3 nucleotides are TGCGCCAGCAGCTTGAGGGCGGGAACCTATGGCTACACCTTC.

The gene calls are TRBV7-2 and TRBJ1-2; 8 bases line up with TRBD1. After removal of 5 bases from V and 4 bases from J, the junction contained 9 bases not matched to a gene. CDR1 is SGHTA, CDR2 FQGNSA, per germline. The CDR3 totals 15 residues. The CDR3 bases are TGTGCCAGCAGCGTCCTAGGACAGGGAATCTATGGCTACACCTTC. As protein: CASSVLGQGIYGYTF.

This chain joins TRBV2 and TRBJ1-2; the D gene is possibly TRBD1 (5 bases). CDR3 length: 13 amino acids. V was pared by 0 bases and J by 5 bases, with 7 bases between. Germline assignment: CDR1 SNHLY and CDR2 FYNNEI. The CDR3 loop reads CASSEATAYGYTF. The CDR3 DNA is TGTGCCAGCAGTGAAGCGACAGCTTATGGCTACACCTTC.

The chain recombines TRBV5-1 with TRBJ2-3, with TRBD2 matching 15 bases. With V trimmed by 2 bases and J by 2 bases, 3 bases remained unmatched. The V gene's germline CDR1 is SGHRS and CDR2 YFSETQ. This CDR3 region has 17 residues. The CDR3 spells CASSFGTSGGITDTQYF. As DNA, the CDR3 is TGCGCCAGCAGCTTCGGGACTAGCGGGGGGATCACAGATACGCAGTATTTT.

This clone came up a few times. The V call is TRBV11-2, the J call TRBJ2-2; D is perhaps TRBD1 (6 bases). Trimming shortened V by 5 bases and J by 1 base, and 17 bases separated the two germline ends. The CDR3 runs to 17 residues. Looked up from germline, CDR1 is SGHAT and CDR2 is FQNNGV. CDR3 nucleotide sequence: TGTGCCAGCAGCCGAATTCAGGGGATGGGGAACACCGGGGAGCTGTTTTTT. Translating gives CASSRIQGMGNTGELFF.

A note on this clone: This CDR3 is also generated by other DNA sequences in the sample. This rearrangement joins TRBV5-1 to TRBJ1-1, with D perhaps matching TRBD1 (5 bases). This CDR3 contains 13 residues. Germline lookup yields CDR1 SGHRS and CDR2 YFSETQ. V lost 4 bases and J lost 8, with 15 bases in between. The DNA of the CDR3 is TGCGCCAGCAGCCTTAAACAGGATACAGAAGCTTTCTTT. This sequence encodes CASSLKQDTEAFF.

This clone was picked up a small number of times. The J gene is TRBJ1-5, the V gene TRBV6-2 or TRBV6-3; maybe TRBD1 (5 bases). The CDR3 is 17 residues long. With 1 base removed from V and 1 base from J, the gap between germline ends came to 14 bases. The germline V gene encodes CDR1 MNHEY and CDR2 SVGEGT. CDR3 coding DNA: TGTGCCAGCAGTTACTTACTCCAGGGTGGCAGCAATCAGCCCCAGCATTTT. This gives the protein CASSYLLQGGSNQPQHF.

Only one count was recorded for this clone. The chain is built from TRBV6-5 and TRBJ1-3; D remains unclear. The V end was cut by 7 bases, the J end by 0 bases, with 10 bases between. CDR1 is MNHEY and CDR2 is SVGAGI in the germline V gene. The CDR3 contains 14 residues. CDR3 sequence reads: CASMGSYSGNTIYF. CDR3 sequence (DNA): TGTGCCAGCATGGGCAGCTACTCTGGAAACACCATATATTTT.

The gene calls are TRBV7-3 and TRBJ2-2; perhaps TRBD1 as D (5 bases). Germline V lookup: CDR1 SGHTA, CDR2 FQGTGA. V was trimmed by 5 bases and J by 0 bases, leaving 10 bases between them. The CDR3 totals 15 residues. The CDR3 DNA follows: TGTGCCAGCAGCCGACAGTCCACGAACACCGGGGAGCTGTTTTTT. It yields the protein CASSRQSTNTGELFF. Looking up the rest from reference TRBV7-3 and TRBJ2-2 gives the full variable domain: GAGVSQTPSNKVTEKGKYVELRCDPISGHTALYWYRQSLGQGPEFLIYFQGTGAADDSGLPNDRFFAVRPEGSVSTLKIQRTERGDSAVYLCASSRQSTNTGELFFGEGSRLTVL.

The table lists this clone with a few counts. Distinct nucleotide sequences in the sample also encode this CDR3. The chain recombines TRBV19 with TRBJ1-2, with D uncertain. The CDR3 totals 12 residues. V shed 3 bases and J shed 5 bases, with 7 bases lying between them. In germline, CDR1 is LNHDA, CDR2 SQIVND (reference sequence). CDR3: CASSISGYGYTF. CDR3 sequence (DNA): TGTGCCAGTAGTATTAGCGGTTATGGCTACACCTTC.

This chain connects TRBV20-1 to TRBJ2-5, with TRBD2 matching over 7 bases. CDR3 length: 15 amino acids. CDR1 is DFQATT, CDR2 SNEGSKA, per germline (reference sequence). V was pared by 3 bases and J by 7 bases, with 14 bases of the junction left unmatched. The CDR3 nucleotides read TGCAGTGCTAGTAGTGGCGGGTCGGGGGGAGGGACCCAGTACTTC. This encodes CSASSGGSGGGTQYF.

V and J are TRBV7-8 and TRBJ1-1; D unresolved. Trimming stripped 1 base from V and 2 bases from J, with 5 bases between. Per germline, CDR1 SGHVS and CDR2 FQNEAQ. The length of the CDR3 is 13 residues. The CDR3 nucleotides read TGTGCCAGCAGCTTAGGCAGTAACACTGAAGCTTTCTTT. Amino acids: CASSLGSNTEAFF.

This chain connects TRBV30 to TRBJ1-5; no clear D gene. CDR1 and CDR2 (germline): GTSNPN, SVGIG (reference sequence). The CDR3 extends over 14 amino acids. The germline V and J ends were trimmed by 2 bases and 4 bases, with 12 bases remaining between them. In nucleotides, the CDR3 is TGTGCCTGGAGTTCGGTTTTGTGGAATCAGCCCCAGCATTTT. Protein product: CAWSSVLWNQPQHF.

This clone was counted once. V and J are TRBV5-1 and TRBJ2-2; TRBD1 is a possible D gene (6 bases). The germline V gene has CDR1 SGHRS and CDR2 YFSETQ. This CDR3 spans 16 amino acids. V shed 4 bases and J shed 2 bases, with 15 bases lying between them. The CDR3, as DNA: TGCGCCAGCAGCCCCTTAGTAGGGGGTAACACCGGGGAGCTGTTTTTT. Amino acids: CASSPLVGGNTGELFF. Complete variable domain (other parts from reference TRBV5-1 and TRBJ2-2): KAGVTQTPRYLIKTRGQQVTLSCSPISGHRSVSWYQQTPGQGLQFLFEYFSETQRNKGNFPGRFSGRQFSNSRSEMNVSTLELGDSALYLCASSPLVGGNTGELFFGEGSRLTVL.

The chain carries TRBV4-1 and TRBJ2-5, with TRBD2 matching over 10 bases. V shed 0 bases and J 1 base; nucleotides not matched to a gene: 5. This CDR3 has 17 residues. Germline values: CDR1 MGHRA, CDR2 YSYEKL. CDR3 bases: TGCGCCAGCAGCCAAGACTTCCTAGCGGGGGTCCAAGAGACCCAGTACTTC. This encodes CASSQDFLAGVQETQYF.

J is TRBJ2-3 and V is TRBV19; 11 bases fit TRBD1. The CDR3 has 14 residues. V lost 4 bases and J lost 4; bases outside the gene matches: 1. Germline CDR1 reads LNHDA; CDR2 reads SQIVND (reference sequence). The DNA of the CDR3 is TGTGCCAGTAGTAGGGGACAGGGGGCAGATACGCAGTATTTT. This translates into CASSRGQGADTQYF.

This clone was found once. The chain employs TRBV19 and TRBJ1-1; D might be TRBD1 (6 bases). CDR3 size: 14 residues. Germline V gene lookup returns CDR1 LNHDA and CDR2 SQIVND (reference sequence). Deletions cut 5 bases from V and 5 bases from J, with 15 bases between. The CDR3 nucleotides read TGTGCCAGTAGTGGAACAGGGAGCAGAACTGAAGCTTTCTTT. This encodes CASSGTGSRTEAFF.